This TCR beta chain came from a study of blood T cell repertoires in COVID-19 (TCRdb year 2020). The study in broad terms: Samples from collaborators originated in the United States, Italy and Spain and spanned both the acute and convalescent phases of COVID-19. The material from the prospective study consisted of cDNA or gDNA derived from T cells, B-cell-depleted T cells, or PBMCs. Deeply sampled blood TCRbeta repertoires from subjects exposed to, actively infected with, or recovered from COVID-19 were included in the dataset. The repertoires were released in a freely available public database intended as a resource for research on the immune response to SARS-CoV-2. Samples were obtained from the ongoing ImmuneRACE study (first 160 participants) and from about 1,300 subjects provided by 6 global collaborators. A de-identified subject ID, COVID-19 status, age in years and sex were almost always included in the sample metadata. Where HLA class I and class II types were available, the types were taken from metadata supplied by the sample provider, not from assay-based typing. Study-wide conclusions, independent of this receptor: The amount of clinical and demographic metadata varied by source and participant and was provided uncurated.

In the case of this clone: This clone's antigen is unknown. No base quality values were provided; no much bigger clone lies one nucleotide off.

The immunoSEQ Assay, a bias-controlled multiplex PCR, was used to amplify TCRbeta CDR3 regions from genomic DNA. On the authors' methods: Nucleated cell counts per sample were estimated from amplification of reference gene primers within the assay. To quantify the absolute abundance of each unique TCRbeta CDR3 rearrangement, sequence reads were collapsed and filtered. Productive Simpson clonality was computed per sample as the square root of Simpson's diversity index over productive rearrangements. TCRdb mirrors the immuneACCESS table, restricted to in-frame sequences. Some clones are absent from its copies; in checked studies, under half trace to an unresolved V gene, and the reason for the others is unknown. That table furnishes V, J and clone size, whereas the DNA furnished D and trimming. The sample table shows approximately 170,000 clones, and under 80% are seen once. The ten most abundant clones make up around 3% of the sample.

Whole blood was collected in K2EDTA tubes by collaborating institutions according to the institutions' own protocols. For TCRbeta analysis, collaborator samples were shipped as frozen whole blood, as isolated PBMCs, or as DNA extracted from either sample type. As encoded in the germline V gene (reference sequence), CDR1 is SEHNR while CDR2 is FQNEAQ. V gives up 5 bases and J gives up 3 bases, and the segment between their germline ends measures 14 bases. Including the terminal cysteine and phenylalanine, the CDR3 comprises 14 residues. Only CDR3 DNA remains: 42 bases, in frame from the first base. Sequenced input: peripheral blood. The sequence links TRBV7-9 to TRBJ2-7, with TRBD1 tentatively as D gene (6 bases match). This TCR was recovered from a woman older than 75 with acute or convalescent COVID-19. At the DNA level, the sequence is TGTGCCAGCAGCGGGATACAGGGAAACTACGAGCAGTACTTC. This yields the protein CASSGIQGNYEQYF.